This T cell receptor beta chain came from a study of shared clonotypes between healthy human individuals (dated by TCRdb to about 2020). For context, the study as a whole: A few men and two women, aged 18 to 49 years, made up the cohort. Per donor, three plates each were used for CD4 naive and CD4 memory, two for CD8 naive, and one for CD8 memory. To estimate repertoire size and how much clonotypes are shared between individuals, the study performed deep sequencing of blood TCR repertoires from 4 to 6 healthy adults. Per donor, leukapheresis produced somewhere between about 0.94 and 10 billion PBMCs. To increase sequencing depth and limit assay-specific biases, different laboratories used diverse techniques to prepare libraries and sequence TCR repertoires.

Of note for this clone: No cognate antigen has been identified for it. Per-base quality was not reported, and no clone a single base away is much larger than it.

V and J lose 6 bases and 9 bases, and a span of 15 bases separates them. CDR1 and CDR2 (MNHEY, SMNVEV) derive from the germline V gene (reference sequence). Inclusive of the bounding cysteine and phenylalanine, the CDR3 is 13 residues long. Of all the DNA, just the CDR3 is kept, 39 bases in frame from base 1. TCR CDR3 regions were amplified from genomic DNA by multiplex PCR using the deep immunoSEQ assay. Extracted genomic DNA from each cell subset was distributed evenly across all wells of several immunoSEQ 96-well plates, and each plate was treated as a replicate. For sorted subsets, around 200 ng genomic DNA, equal to 30,000 or so T cell genomes, was loaded into each replicate PCR. The purified libraries were quantified using a Qubit 3.0 fluorometer, sized with a Bioanalyzer 2100, and then quantified again using the KAPA Library Quantification kit. Every immunoSEQ 96-well plate was sequenced on a dedicated single-read 150-cycle Illumina NextSeq 550 flow cell. The authors' analysis ran thus. Because the immunoSEQ output included only junctional sequences and no quality scores, the filtering could not be the same as the filtering used for full-length reads. To assign V/J genes and CDR3, sequences were annotated using PyIR, a Python wrapper for IgBLAST v1.9, with IMGT germline references. Reads were removed for weak V/J assignments (E-value above 1e-6), missing CDR3, stop codons, out-of-frame junctions, or ambiguous translated residues. A V3J clonotype was defined by an identical inferred V gene, J gene, and CDR3 amino acid sequence. The percentage overlap between two repertoires was calculated by dividing the number of shared unique clonotypes by the size of the smaller repertoire. Richness of each repertoire was evaluated using RTK rarefaction, the Chao1 estimator, and Recon v2.1 estimates of unobserved clonotypes. Generation probabilities were computed with OLGA for all TCRbeta clonotypes obtained by the gDNA method from several donors. In its TCRdb copy, this immuneACCESS table keeps in-frame sequences only and misses some clones. Where compared with another copy, unresolved V genes explain less than half of these, and the others have no known cause. That table gives V, J and clone size, and the DNA gave D and trimming. Within this sample are approximately 2,000,000 clones, with 85% to 95% of them counted one time only. 0.37% of the sample belongs to the ten largest clones.

The donors were healthy, HIV-negative adults with no recently reported acute infections or vaccinations. Every donor was a Caucasian adult residing in Nashville, Tennessee, USA. CD4+ T cells were enriched by magnetic negative selection; naive cells were then positively selected on CD45RA, and the negative fraction formed the memory subset. Blood was collected by leukapheresis, and PBMCs were isolated by Ficoll-Histopaque density gradient centrifugation and then cryopreserved in liquid nitrogen vapor phase. Purity and quantity of every magnetically sorted T cell population were checked by analytical flow cytometry. Genomic DNA was isolated from every sorted fraction and measured by UV absorbance on a Nanodrop 2000c. Overall study outcomes, separate from this receptor: Larger estimated clonotype richness was generally found for naive subsets than for memory subsets. Because the study included a small number of donors, the genetic and exposure-history diversity represented was limited. Pairwise subsampling indicated that sequencing depth was expected to affect the degree of clonotype sharing among donors. Even with the large sequencing depth, rarefaction of the sorted-subset datasets indicated that sequencing was incomplete. Compared with non-shared clonotypes, clonotypes shared by all four sorted-subset donors had higher generation probabilities. Sampling was restricted to blood, and TCR repertoires in tissues likely differ from the TCR repertoires found in blood. When a few donors were compared, the shared fraction of clonotypes was 5% to 6.5% for naive CD4, around 4% for naive CD8, about 2.4% for memory CD4, and around 0.37% for memory CD8.

Source material: naive CD4+ T cells from PBMCs. This specimen's cell subset or site label, per the study, means: CD45RA+ positively selected. This TCR derives from a man aged 18 to 29 in good health. Some clones in this sample may be carry-over from other donors' samples. Recombination connected TRBV27 to TRBJ2-1; TRBD2 is possibly the D segment (6 matching bases). The CDR3 has the sequence CASRGGIAAEQFF. The sequenced DNA: TGTGCCAGCAGGGGGGGAATTGCTGCTGAGCAGTTCTTC.